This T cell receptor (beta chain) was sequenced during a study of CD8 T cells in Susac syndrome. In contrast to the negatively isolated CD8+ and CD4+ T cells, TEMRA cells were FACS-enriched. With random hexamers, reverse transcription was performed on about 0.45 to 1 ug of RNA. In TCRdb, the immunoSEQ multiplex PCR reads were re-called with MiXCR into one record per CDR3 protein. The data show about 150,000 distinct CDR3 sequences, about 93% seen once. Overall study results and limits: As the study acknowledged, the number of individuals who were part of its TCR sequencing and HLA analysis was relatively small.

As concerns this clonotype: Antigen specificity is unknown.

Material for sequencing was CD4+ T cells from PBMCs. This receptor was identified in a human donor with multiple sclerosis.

CDR3 DNA sequence: TGTGCCAGCGCAAAACGGGACAGCCACAATCAGCCCCAGCATTTT. Translated, it gives CASAKRDSHNQPQHF. This chain joins TRBV12-3 or TRBV12-4 and TRBJ1-5; 7 nucleotides agree with TRBD1. The V and J ends lost 8 bases and 3 bases, in that order; junction bases with no gene match: 10. The CDR3 has 15 amino acids.